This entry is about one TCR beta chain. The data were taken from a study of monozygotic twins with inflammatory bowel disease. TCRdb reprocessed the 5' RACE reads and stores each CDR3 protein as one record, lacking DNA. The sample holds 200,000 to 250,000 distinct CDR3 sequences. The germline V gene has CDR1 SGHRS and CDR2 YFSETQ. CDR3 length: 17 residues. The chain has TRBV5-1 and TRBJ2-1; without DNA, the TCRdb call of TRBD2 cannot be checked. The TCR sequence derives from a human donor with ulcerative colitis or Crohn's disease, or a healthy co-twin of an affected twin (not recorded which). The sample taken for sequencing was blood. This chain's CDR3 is CASSLGLAGGSYNEQFF. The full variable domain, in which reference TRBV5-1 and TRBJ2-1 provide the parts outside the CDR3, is KAGVTQTPRYLIKTRGQQVTLSCSPISGHRSVSWYQQTPGQGLQFLFEYFSETQRNKGNFPGRFSGRQFSNSRSEMNVSTLELGDSALYLCASSLGLAGGSYNEQFFGPGTRLTVL.